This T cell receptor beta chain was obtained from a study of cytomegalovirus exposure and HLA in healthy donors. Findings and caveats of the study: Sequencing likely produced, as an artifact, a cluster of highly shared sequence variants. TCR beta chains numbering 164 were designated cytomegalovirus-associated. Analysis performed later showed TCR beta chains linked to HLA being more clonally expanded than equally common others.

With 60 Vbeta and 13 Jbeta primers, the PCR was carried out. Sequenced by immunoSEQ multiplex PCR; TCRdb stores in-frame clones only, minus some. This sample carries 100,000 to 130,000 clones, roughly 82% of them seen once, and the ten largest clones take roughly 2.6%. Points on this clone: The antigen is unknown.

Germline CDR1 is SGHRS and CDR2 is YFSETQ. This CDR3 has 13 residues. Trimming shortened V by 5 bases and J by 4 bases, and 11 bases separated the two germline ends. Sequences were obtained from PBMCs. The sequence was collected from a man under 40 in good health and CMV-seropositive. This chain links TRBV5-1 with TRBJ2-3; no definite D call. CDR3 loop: CASRSNLADTQYF. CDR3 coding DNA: TGCGCCAGCAGGTCTAATCTCGCAGATACGCAGTATTTT.